These T cell receptor beta chains were read from a single sample in a study of monozygotic twins with inflammatory bowel disease. TCRdb reworked the 5' RACE reads into one entry per CDR3 protein, no DNA. Its table records about 330,000 distinct CDR3 sequences. The specimen sequenced was blood. These receptor sequences come from a human donor with ulcerative colitis or Crohn's disease, or a healthy co-twin of an affected twin (not recorded which). The CDR3 runs from the conserved cysteine through the conserved F or W.

cdr3_aa: CSARDSDRGFYGYTF
v_call: TRBV20-1
j_call: TRBJ1-2

cdr3_aa: CASTSFYEQYF
v_call: TRBV6-2/TRBV6-3
j_call: TRBJ2-7

cdr3_aa: CASSPHQQGGSGANVLTF
v_call: TRBV5-1
j_call: TRBJ2-6

cdr3_aa: CASSQDPAYEQYF
v_call: TRBV3-1
j_call: TRBJ2-7

cdr3_aa: CSAVTSGDTQYF
v_call: TRBV20-1
j_call: TRBJ2-3

cdr3_aa: CASTLMGAGANVLTF
v_call: TRBV12-3/TRBV12-4
j_call: TRBJ2-6

cdr3_aa: CASSLLGDGYTF
v_call: TRBV28
j_call: TRBJ1-2

cdr3_aa: CAWRSPYSNQPQHF
v_call: TRBV30
j_call: TRBJ1-5

cdr3_aa: CAWGRDENTEAFF
v_call: TRBV30
j_call: TRBJ1-1

cdr3_aa: CASSVDRGSGANVLTF
v_call: TRBV5-1
j_call: TRBJ2-6

cdr3_aa: CASSPRPASGDQETQYF
v_call: TRBV18
j_call: TRBJ2-5

cdr3_aa: CASSQTSGGSYNEQFF
v_call: TRBV7-8
j_call: TRBJ2-1

cdr3_aa: CASSGGSDYNEQFF
v_call: TRBV10-3
j_call: TRBJ2-1

cdr3_aa: CSARIGREGPETQYF
v_call: TRBV20-1
j_call: TRBJ2-5

cdr3_aa: CASSLAPQSAGELFF
v_call: TRBV7-2
j_call: TRBJ2-2

cdr3_aa: CASSSSGAGGPVNEQFF
v_call: TRBV27
j_call: TRBJ2-1

cdr3_aa: CASIPLGGPHEQYF
v_call: TRBV28
j_call: TRBJ2-7

cdr3_aa: CASGFLGGYNEQIF
v_call: TRBV12-5
j_call: TRBJ2-1

cdr3_aa: CASSRSGRESPLHF
v_call: TRBV18
j_call: TRBJ1-6

cdr3_aa: CASSPRGSPRTDTQYF
v_call: TRBV28
j_call: TRBJ2-3

cdr3_aa: CASSEGVTGEQYF
v_call: TRBV2
j_call: TRBJ2-7

cdr3_aa: CASSQVDAREQYF
v_call: TRBV3-1
j_call: TRBJ2-7

cdr3_aa: CASGPGQENSPLHF
v_call: TRBV12-5
j_call: TRBJ1-6

cdr3_aa: CASSLITGRANTGELFF
v_call: TRBV7-3
j_call: TRBJ2-2

cdr3_aa: CASSLPGAYTDTQYF
v_call: TRBV28
j_call: TRBJ2-3

cdr3_aa: CASSTTAEQETQYF
v_call: TRBV28
j_call: TRBJ2-5

cdr3_aa: CASSFQGGDTEAFF
v_call: TRBV5-1
j_call: TRBJ1-1

cdr3_aa: CSVEGFYNEQFF
v_call: TRBV29-1
j_call: TRBJ2-1

cdr3_aa: CASSGQGWRPQHF
v_call: TRBV28
j_call: TRBJ1-5

cdr3_aa: CASSQDSPRTSGRLLKNIQYF
v_call: TRBV3-1
j_call: TRBJ2-4

cdr3_aa: CASSLKQGAGGYTF
v_call: TRBV13
j_call: TRBJ1-2

cdr3_aa: CASSFPGATDTQYF
v_call: TRBV7-3
j_call: TRBJ2-3

cdr3_aa: CSASDRQPIQGETQYF
v_call: TRBV20-1
j_call: TRBJ2-5

cdr3_aa: CASRTRDSITDTQYF
v_call: TRBV6-2/TRBV6-3
j_call: TRBJ2-3

cdr3_aa: CASSLGPGSSTDTQYF
v_call: TRBV28
j_call: TRBJ2-3

cdr3_aa: CASSHRQKPWDEQFF
v_call: TRBV6-5
j_call: TRBJ2-1

cdr3_aa: CASSHPGGVNEQFF
v_call: TRBV7-2
j_call: TRBJ2-1

cdr3_aa: CATLGHSNTEAFF
v_call: TRBV10-3
j_call: TRBJ1-1

cdr3_aa: CASNSLTGNTGELFF
v_call: TRBV5-1
j_call: TRBJ2-2

cdr3_aa: CASSLQEYEQYF
v_call: TRBV28
j_call: TRBJ2-7

cdr3_aa: CASRSGTANYGYTF
v_call: TRBV28
j_call: TRBJ1-2

cdr3_aa: CASSLALTSGEQTQYF
v_call: TRBV7-2
j_call: TRBJ2-5

cdr3_aa: CASSYSNIRLFF
v_call: TRBV6-5
j_call: TRBJ2-1

cdr3_aa: CASSRPDSSYNEQFF
v_call: TRBV4-1
j_call: TRBJ2-1

cdr3_aa: CASSLEGARGPEAFF
v_call: TRBV5-5
j_call: TRBJ1-1

cdr3_aa: CASSQDRSGSNDGYTF
v_call: TRBV4-1
j_call: TRBJ1-2

cdr3_aa: CASRRIGGSQETQYF
v_call: TRBV6-1
j_call: TRBJ2-5